This entry lists 6 T cell receptor beta chains sequenced from one sample in a study of cytotoxic CD8 clonotypes in ibrutinib-treated CLL. The protocol was immunoSEQ multiplex PCR, while the TCRdb copy is restricted to in-frame clones and leaves out a portion. The sample contains approximately 280,000 clones, around 76% of which appear only once. Sequencing used PBMCs, obtained at disease progression, from a patient treated with ibrutinib. All receptors come from a human donor with chronic lymphocytic leukemia.

This clone has a handful of counts. The gene calls are TRBV6-1 and TRBJ2-7; 10 bases agree with TRBD1. The CDR3 totals 13 residues. With V trimmed by 10 bases and J by 4 bases, 7 bases remained unmatched. Per germline, CDR1 MNHNS and CDR2 SASEGT. Written as DNA, the CDR3 is TGTGCCACCCCGGGACAGGGGAAGTACGAGCAGTACTTC. This encodes CATPGQGKYEQYF.

The rearrangement uses TRBV11-2 and TRBJ2-7; D gene unclear. The CDR3 covers 10 residues. V lost 5 bases, J lost 3 bases, and 2 bases lay in between. CDR1 and CDR2 (germline): SGHAT, FQNNGV. The CDR3 spells CASSHYEQYF. Written as DNA, the CDR3 is TGTGCCAGCAGCCACTACGAGCAGTACTTC.

This rearrangement joins TRBV6-5 to TRBJ2-3; D may match TRBD1 or TRBD2 (5 bases each). Germline CDR1 MNHEY, CDR2 SVGAGI. V lost 0 bases to trimming and J lost 8 bases, with 15 bases between them. This CDR3 has 15 amino acids. The CDR3 nucleotides read TGTGCCAGCAGTTACTCGTTCGGGGTGGGGGTTACGCAGTATTTT. This gives the protein CASSYSFGVGVTQYF.

The chain couples TRBV19 to TRBJ1-5; D is unresolved. Trimming took off 1 base at V and 2 bases at J, with 18 bases between the two ends. Germline V gene lookup returns CDR1 LNHDA and CDR2 SQIVND (reference sequence). The CDR3 loop spans 18 amino acids. CDR3 coding DNA: TGTGCCAGTAGTATAGCCCTCCCGGTTCGCATTGGCAATCAGCCCCAGCATTTT. Its protein product is CASSIALPVRIGNQPQHF.

The genes are TRBV6-5 and TRBJ2-4; no firm D call. Trimming pared 4 bases from V and 5 bases from J, leaving 15 bases between. The germline CDR1 and CDR2 sequences are MNHEY and SVGAGI. The CDR3 totals 15 residues. CDR3 amino acids: CASSFDTGLENIQYF. CDR3 in DNA: TGTGCCAGCAGTTTCGATACCGGGCTCGAAAACATTCAGTACTTC.

The chain is built from TRBV5-6 and TRBJ1-5, with D perhaps matching TRBD1 (5 bases). V was pared by 2 bases and J by 0 bases, with 12 bases between. The CDR3 spans 16 residues. In germline, CDR1 is SGHDT, CDR2 YYEEEE. CDR3 in DNA: TGTGCCAGCAGCTTAAGCAGGGTATATAGCAATCAGCCCCAGCATTTT. It yields the protein CASSLSRVYSNQPQHF.